This entry lists 19 T cell receptor beta chains sequenced from one sample in a study of cytotoxic CD8 clonotypes in ibrutinib-treated CLL (dated by TCRdb to the early 2020s). The time point label for this specimen denotes: eleven to twelve months on ibrutinib. Library preparation used the immunoSEQ multiplex PCR assay. The immuneACCESS repertoire file appears here via TCRdb, limited to in-frame rearrangements. These files lack a portion of the clones; in checked studies, under half of the deficit traces to unresolved V genes, and the cause of the others is not known. The sample table shows some 81,000 clones, and 79% are seen once. Nearly 5% of the sample is in the top ten clones. Specimen: PBMCs, collected after 12 months of ibrutinib treatment. Source of these receptors: a human donor with chronic lymphocytic leukemia.

The chain combines TRBV10-3 with TRBJ1-6; the D is unclear. Per the germline V gene, CDR1 is ENHRY and CDR2 is SYGVKD. The CDR3 is 14 residues long. Trimming stripped 5 bases from V and 9 bases from J, with 14 bases between. Here the CDR3 reads CAISPPPVGSPLHF. CDR3 DNA: TGTGCCATCAGTCCCCCCCCGGTGGGTTCACCCCTCCACTTT.

As DNA, the CDR3 is TGTGCCAGCAGCCCTAGCGGGAACTCCTACGAGCAGTACTTC. Translating it yields CASSPSGNSYEQYF. J is TRBJ2-7 and V is TRBV7-9; 9 positions match TRBD2. Germline assignment: CDR1 SEHNR and CDR2 FQNEAQ (reference sequence). V dropped 5 bases and J dropped 0; count of bases not matched to a gene: 2. This CDR3 spans 14 amino acids. The complete variable domain, with remaining parts taken from reference TRBV7-9 and TRBJ2-7, reads DTGVSQNPRHKITKRGQNVTFRCDPISEHNRLYWYRQTLGQGPEFLTYFQNEAQLEKSRLLSDRFSAERPKGSFSTLEIQRTEQGDSAMYLCASSPSGNSYEQYFGPGTRLTVT.

The V gene is TRBV18, the J gene TRBJ1-3, with no clear D. The CDR3 spans 14 residues. The V end lost 6 bases, the J end lost 2 bases, and 11 bases lay between the germline ends. CDR1 is KGHSH, CDR2 LQKENI, per germline. The CDR3 sequence is CASSTGRTGNTIYF. In DNA form, the CDR3 reads TGTGCCAGCTCCACCGGGAGGACTGGAAACACCATATATTTT.

The chain is built from TRBV6-1 and TRBJ1-1; D gene unclear. The CDR3 spans 13 residues. Trimming stripped 7 bases from V and 5 bases from J, with 14 bases between. CDR1 and CDR2 from the germline V gene are MNHNS and SASEGT. The CDR3 DNA sequence: TGTGCCAGCACCATTGGACGTTTTACTGAAGCTTTCTTT. Protein product: CASTIGRFTEAFF.

The chain has TRBV6-5 and TRBJ1-3; D uncertain. V lost 0 bases and J 3 bases, leaving 3 bases between the germline ends. Germline V lookup: CDR1 MNHEY, CDR2 SVGAGI. This CDR3 has 13 residues. The CDR3 region is CASSYSVGNTIYF. The CDR3 DNA is TGTGCCAGCAGTTACTCTGTTGGAAACACCATATATTTT.

Here the CDR3 DNA reads TGTGCCAGCAGCTCCCAGGTAGACACTGAAGCTTTCTTT. Amino acid sequence: CASSSQVDTEAFF. V gene TRBV7-6 combines with J gene TRBJ1-1; no clear D gene. Looked up from germline, CDR1 is SGHVS and CDR2 is FNYEAQ. V was pared by 4 bases and J by 3 bases, with 9 bases between. The length of the CDR3 is 13 residues.

There are a few counts of this clone. The rearrangement links TRBV30 to TRBJ1-1, with D possibly TRBD1 on 5 matching bases. The germline gives CDR1 GTSNPN, CDR2 SVGIG (reference sequence). V was trimmed by 3 bases and J by 8 bases, leaving 10 bases between them. This CDR3 region has 11 residues. The CDR3 DNA follows: TGTGCCTGGAGCGCGGACATAGAAGCTTTCTTT. Protein product: CAWSADIEAFF.

The V gene is TRBV7-8, the J gene TRBJ2-5; maybe TRBD2 (5 bases). The CDR3 runs to 13 residues. Germline loops: CDR1 SGHVS, CDR2 FQNEAQ. V shed 0 bases and J shed 3 bases, with 5 bases lying between them. CDR3 residues: CASSLAGKETQYF. DNA of the CDR3: TGTGCCAGCAGCTTAGCCGGGAAAGAGACCCAGTACTTC.

A single count supports this clone. The CDR3 region has the DNA TGTGCCAGCAGCGTAGAGGTAGCGAGCGCCACCGGGGAGCTGTTTTTT. This gives the protein CASSVEVASATGELFF. The chain links TRBV9 to TRBJ2-2, with D tentatively TRBD2 (5 bases). CDR3 length: 16 amino acids. CDR1 and CDR2 (germline): SGDLS, YYNGEE. Deletions cut 0 bases from V and 4 bases from J, with 13 bases between.

The chain couples TRBV5-6 to TRBJ2-7; D gene unclear. CDR3 length equals 14 residues. Trimming removed 0 bases from V and 5 bases from J, with 12 bases in between. In germline, CDR1 is SGHDT, CDR2 YYEEEE. CDR3: CASSLVGMRNEQYF. The DNA of the CDR3 is TGTGCCAGCAGCTTGGTGGGCATGAGAAACGAGCAGTACTTC.

The chain combines TRBV4-2 with TRBJ2-1, with 13 bases aligning to TRBD2. From germline, CDR1 is LGHNA and CDR2 YNFKEQ. The CDR3 is 14 amino acids. V lost 8 bases, J lost 6 bases, and 4 bases stayed unmatched. CDR3: CASGLAGVVNEQFF. The DNA of the CDR3 is TGTGCCAGCGGACTAGCGGGAGTTGTCAATGAGCAGTTCTTC.

The CDR3: CASSSQTSGNKETQYF. CDR3 sequence (DNA): TGTGCCAGCAGCTCCCAGACTAGCGGAAACAAAGAGACCCAGTACTTC. The chain is built from TRBV21-1 and TRBJ2-5; no DNA check was done on the table's D call, TRBD2. TRBV21-1 is noted as a pseudogene. The CDR3 runs 16 residues.

The V gene is TRBV6-5, the J gene TRBJ2-7; 7 bases match TRBD1. CDR3 length: 14 amino acids. After removal of 8 bases from V and 3 bases from J, the junction contained 10 bases not matched to a gene. CDR1 and CDR2 (germline): MNHEY, SVGAGI. Here the CDR3 reads CASREQGPSYEQYF. For the CDR3, the DNA is TGTGCCAGCCGAGAACAGGGGCCGAGCTACGAGCAGTACTTC.

The V gene is TRBV6-1, the J gene TRBJ1-1, with a tentative D call TRBD1 (5 bases). The germline V and J ends were trimmed by 2 bases and 4 bases, with 14 bases remaining between them. CDR1 and CDR2 from the germline V gene are MNHNS and SASEGT. CDR3 length: 15 amino acids. This CDR3 reads CASSERGTPGTEAFF. In DNA, the CDR3 is TGTGCCAGCAGTGAACGGGGGACCCCGGGCACTGAAGCTTTCTTT.

The chain employs TRBV28 and TRBJ2-7; perhaps TRBD2 as D (5 bases). Trimming cost V 7 bases and J 2 bases, with 9 bases left between them. The CDR3 totals 12 residues. Germline V gives CDR1 MDHEN, CDR2 SYDVKM. This CDR3 is CASNAGAYEQYF. The CDR3, as DNA: TGTGCCAGCAATGCGGGCGCCTACGAGCAGTACTTC.

A single count supports this clone. V gene TRBV27 combines with J gene TRBJ2-3; 8 bases fit TRBD2. The V and J ends lost 6 bases and 1 base, in that order; junction bases with no gene match: 15. Germline V lookup: CDR1 MNHEY, CDR2 SMNVEV (reference sequence). This CDR3 contains 18 residues. CDR3 sequence reads: CASSPLRAGGPGTDTQYF. The CDR3 DNA follows: TGTGCCAGCAGCCCCCTCCGGGCGGGGGGTCCGGGCACAGATACGCAGTATTTT.

The chain joins TRBV30 to TRBJ1-1; 8 positions agree with TRBD1. V lost 6 bases, J lost 6 bases, and 18 bases stayed unmatched. CDR1 GTSNPN and CDR2 SVGIG come from the germline V gene (reference sequence). CDR3 size: 16 residues. The CDR3: CACRDPGTGRKAEAFF. In nucleotides, the CDR3 is TGTGCCTGCCGAGACCCCGGGACAGGAAGGAAGGCTGAAGCTTTCTTT. The full variable domain, in which reference TRBV30 and TRBJ1-1 provide the parts outside the CDR3, is SQTIHQWPATLVQPVGSPLSLECTVEGTSNPNLYWYRQAAGRGLQLLFYSVGIGQISSEVPQNLSASRPQDRQFILSSKKLLLSDSGFYLCACRDPGTGRKAEAFFGQGTRLTVV.

The rearrangement links TRBV28 to TRBJ1-5; D remains unclear. Germline CDR1 reads MDHEN; CDR2 reads SYDVKM. The CDR3 is 14 amino acids. V was pared by 3 bases and J by 4 bases, with 10 bases between. In nucleotides, the CDR3 is TGTGCCAGCAGTTTGGCCCAGTCTAATCAGCCCCAGCATTTT. Translated: CASSLAQSNQPQHF.

This chain joins TRBV7-9 and TRBJ2-5; 11 bases align to TRBD2. Trimming removed 5 bases from V and 4 bases from J; junction bases left unmatched: 6. Germline CDR1 is SEHNR and CDR2 is FQNEAQ (reference sequence). The CDR3 has 15 amino acids. CDR3 loop: CASSPLGTSGETQYF. The CDR3 DNA reads as TGTGCCAGCAGCCCGCTAGGGACTAGCGGAGAGACCCAGTACTTC.